The rows below give T cell receptor beta chains drawn from one sample of a study of T cell repertoires in cytomegalovirus infection. No antigen has been assigned to these receptors. MiXCR, run by TCRdb on the reads, gives a single entry per CDR3 protein. The data contain roughly 220,000 distinct CDR3 sequences, about 39% of them singletons. This sample comprised CD8+ T cells from cultured PBMCs, obtained from culture after CMV antigen stimulation. These receptors came from a human donor in good health (CMV status not recorded). Some clones in this sample may be carry-over from other donors' samples. The CDR3 runs from the conserved cysteine through the conserved F or W. A row's size may be missing; if present it is once, few, many or a size class.

j_call v_call clone_size cdr3_aa
TRBJ1-2 TRBV10-3 NA CAISEGPGDGYTF
TRBJ2-3 TRBV28 few CASSLLGGAADTQYF
TRBJ1-1 TRBV4-2 many CASSLGTGEPNTEAFF
TRBJ1-4 TRBV5-4 once CASSYQGGKLFF
TRBJ2-6 TRBV7-9 NA CASSLGPGPGGANVLTF
TRBJ1-6 TRBV27 few CASSLKNSPLHF
TRBJ1-1 TRBV11-2 few CATSLPGGGINTEAFF
TRBJ2-7 TRBV11-2 few CASEKLQGIYEQYF
TRBJ2-7 TRBV12-3/TRBV12-4 NA CASSISPLAGVDRYEQYF
TRBJ2-7 TRBV27 NA CASKTGTGTYEQYF
TRBJ2-1 TRBV7-2 many CASSFTHNEQFF
TRBJ1-5 TRBV27 once CASSYPHRLNQPQHF
TRBJ2-2 TRBV20-1 NA CSAVPYGNTGELFF
TRBJ2-1 TRBV30 NA CAWKLAGALGEFF
TRBJ2-2 TRBV7-4 NA CASSDGTKTGELFF
TRBJ2-2 TRBV11-1 NA CASSSPGQGWSGELFF
TRBJ1-2 TRBV20-1 NA CSARLAGHEKGYTF
TRBJ2-7 TRBV6-1 few CASSEEGTGTYEQYF
TRBJ1-5 TRBV4-1 NA CASSQSGGSMGYSNQPQHF
TRBJ2-4 TRBV29-1 NA CSVARTGDKNIQYF
TRBJ2-7 TRBV12-3/TRBV12-4 few CASTLGGADEQYF
TRBJ2-1 TRBV7-9 NA CASSLAGTIDYNEQFF
TRBJ2-1 TRBV10-3 NA CAISESRVKGRALNNEQFF
TRBJ2-1 TRBV7-2 NA CASSLGTGTLLYNEQFF
TRBJ2-2 TRBV7-3 NA CASSLGLAGVAGELFF
TRBJ2-1 TRBV12-3/TRBV12-4 few CASSLGTGEGYSEQFF
TRBJ2-1 TRBV19 once CASSIGGLARSYNEQFF
TRBJ2-2 TRBV15 once CATSRELAGSLGELFF
TRBJ2-7 TRBV7-9 NA CASSLPGQGVAYEQYF
TRBJ1-1 TRBV28 few CASSLRGGARTEAFF
TRBJ2-1 TRBV10-3 NA CAISESMAAADYNEQFF
TRBJ2-4 TRBV2 NA CASSELGRYIQYF
TRBJ1-4 TRBV5-8 NA CASSLSTGPLGEKLFF
TRBJ2-7 TRBV28 NA CASSLWYPYEQYF
TRBJ1-2 TRBV12-5 few CASGPGTERGYTF
TRBJ2-5 TRBV7-3 NA CASSSLGGPPQTQYF
TRBJ2-1 TRBV7-9 many CASSPHPSSENPNLFSYNEQFF
TRBJ2-1 TRBV5-4 NA CASSWTGASEQFF
TRBJ2-3 TRBV12-3/TRBV12-4 NA CASSLEPPGGTQYF
TRBJ2-7 TRBV6-5 NA CASSKGQGSTYEQYF
TRBJ2-2 TRBV6-5 few CASSYYRQSNTGELFF
TRBJ2-7 TRBV7-2 NA CASSPDGGSAEQYF
TRBJ2-6 TRBV5-1 NA CASSLGRGAGANVLTF
TRBJ2-1 TRBV7-9 NA CASSFDRGAYVLHF
TRBJ2-1 TRBV4-2 NA CASSHLAGGSYNEQFF
TRBJ1-6 TRBV5-5 many CASSLLEGNGSPLHF
TRBJ1-6 TRBV7-9 NA CASSLATAYNSPLHF
TRBJ1-3 TRBV7-7 few CALAVGNTIYF